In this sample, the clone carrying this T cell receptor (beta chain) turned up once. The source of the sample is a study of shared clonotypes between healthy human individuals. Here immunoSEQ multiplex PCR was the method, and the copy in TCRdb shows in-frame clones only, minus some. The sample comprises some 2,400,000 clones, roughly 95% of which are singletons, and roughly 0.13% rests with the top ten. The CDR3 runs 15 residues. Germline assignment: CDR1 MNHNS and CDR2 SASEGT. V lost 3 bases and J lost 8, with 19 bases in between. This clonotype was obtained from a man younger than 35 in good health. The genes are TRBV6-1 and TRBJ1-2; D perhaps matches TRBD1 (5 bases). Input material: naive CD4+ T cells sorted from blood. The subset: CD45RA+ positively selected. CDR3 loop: CASSDLIQGGLGYTF. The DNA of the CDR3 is TGTGCCAGCAGTGACCTTATCCAGGGAGGGCTAGGCTACACCTTC.